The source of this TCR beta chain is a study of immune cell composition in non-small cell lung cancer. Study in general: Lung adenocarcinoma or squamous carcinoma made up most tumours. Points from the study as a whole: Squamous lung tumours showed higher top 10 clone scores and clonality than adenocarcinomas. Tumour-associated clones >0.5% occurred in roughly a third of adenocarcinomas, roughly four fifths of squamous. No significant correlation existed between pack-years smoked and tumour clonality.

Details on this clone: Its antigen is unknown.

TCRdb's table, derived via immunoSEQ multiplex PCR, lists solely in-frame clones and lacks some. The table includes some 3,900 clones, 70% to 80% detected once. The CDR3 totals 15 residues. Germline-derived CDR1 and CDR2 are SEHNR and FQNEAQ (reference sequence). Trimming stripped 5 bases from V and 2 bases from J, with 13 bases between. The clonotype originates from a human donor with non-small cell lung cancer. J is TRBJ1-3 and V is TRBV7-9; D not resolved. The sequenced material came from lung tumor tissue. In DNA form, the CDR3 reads TGTGCCAGCAGCCCCCGGGAAGGGACTGGAAACACCATATATTTT. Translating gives CASSPREGTGNTIYF.